The 28 T cell receptor beta chains reported below all come from one sample, sequenced in a study of regulatory T cells in long-lasting Graves disease. Time point defined: newly diagnosed GD, antithyroid drugs for less than 3 months. Preparation of the TCR library used RNA extracted from PBMCs. Construction of TCR beta libraries relied on iRepertoire HTBI primers and on Arm-PCR targeting CDR3 regions. From the multiplex PCR reads, TCRdb called clonotypes with MiXCR, one entry per CDR3 protein. The sample has about 560,000 distinct CDR3 sequences, 15% to 20% seen once; the top ten hold 12%. These sequences were also reported in another study, on T cells in Graves' hyperthyroidism and ophthalmopathy.

Sequencing was performed on peripheral blood mononuclear cells (PBMCs), taken at new diagnosis, from a patient treated with antithyroid drugs. Receptors originate from a man in his late teens or twenties with Graves disease.

This clonotype was detected ten times or more. V gene TRBV5-1 combines with J gene TRBJ2-1; D possibly corresponds to TRBD1 (6 bases). Per the germline V gene, CDR1 is SGHRS and CDR2 is YFSETQ. Trimming removed 4 bases from V and 3 bases from J, with 17 bases in between. The CDR3 loop spans 16 amino acids. CDR3 DNA: TGCGCCAGCAGCACTGAACCCGGGACACACTACAATGAGCAGTTCTTC. This gives the protein CASSTEPGTHYNEQFF.

This clonotype was seen at least ten times. The V call is TRBV11-2, the J call TRBJ2-7; 13 bases align to TRBD2. The CDR3 is 15 residues long. The germline CDR1 and CDR2 sequences are SGHAT and FQNNGV. V lost 4 bases to trimming and J lost 7 bases; unmatched junction nucleotides: 7. DNA for the CDR3: TGTGCCAGCAGCTCAAACCCGGGACTAGCGGGAGAGCAGTACTTC. It codes for CASSSNPGLAGEQYF.

This clonotype was counted a few times. The gene calls are TRBV12-3 or TRBV12-4 and TRBJ2-7; TRBD1 is a possible D gene (5 bases). CDR3 size: 16 residues. The V and J ends lost 8 bases and 0 bases respectively, with 20 bases between them. The CDR3 DNA follows: TGTGCCAGCCCTTCAGGGCCAGGGTACCCCTCCTACGAGCAGTACTTC. It translates to CASPSGPGYPSYEQYF.

This clonotype was found a few times. The J gene is TRBJ2-1, the V gene TRBV12-3 or TRBV12-4; no firm D call. Trimming took off 7 bases at V and 9 bases at J, with 22 bases between the two ends. The CDR3 has 15 amino acids. In nucleotides, the CDR3 is TGTGCCAGCACGTCGGTGGCCTCCGCAGGAGTTGAGCAGTTCTTC. Translating it yields CASTSVASAGVEQFF.

The chain joins TRBV5-1 to TRBJ2-7; D gene unclear. Trimming took 0 bases from V and 0 from J, leaving 10 bases between them. The CDR3 extends over 15 amino acids. CDR1 SGHRS and CDR2 YFSETQ come from the germline V gene. CDR3: CASSLASSPSYEQYF. CDR3 coding DNA: TGCGCCAGCAGCTTGGCTTCCAGTCCCTCCTACGAGCAGTACTTC.

This chain links TRBV20-1 with TRBJ1-2; D is unresolved. The germline V gene has CDR1 DFQATT and CDR2 SNEGSKA (reference sequence). The CDR3 is made up of 14 amino acids. Trimming stripped 6 bases from V and 2 bases from J, with 16 bases between. CDR3 region: CSAPLNSRNYGYTF. Written as DNA, the CDR3 is TGCAGTGCCCCCCTAAATAGCAGAAACTATGGCTACACCTTC.

This chain joins TRBV3-1 and TRBJ1-5; 9 bases map to TRBD1. This CDR3 has 18 residues. J lost 3 bases, V lost 1 base, and 10 bases had no gene match. The germline V gene has CDR1 LGHDT and CDR2 YNNKEL (reference sequence). CDR3 region: CASSQVSPGQGFNQPQHF. The DNA for the CDR3 is TGTGCCAGCAGCCAAGTTTCCCCGGGACAGGGTTTCAATCAGCCCCAGCATTTT.

This clonotype was counted at least ten times. The gene calls are TRBV27 and TRBJ2-1; D tentatively reads TRBD1 or TRBD2 (6 bases each). CDR3 size: 14 residues. Trimming stripped 5 bases from V and 5 bases from J, with 13 bases between. Germline CDR1 reads MNHEY; CDR2 reads SMNVEV (reference sequence). The CDR3, as DNA: TGTGCCAGCAGTATAATCGGGGGCCACAATGAGCAGTTCTTC. Translation: CASSIIGGHNEQFF.

As concerns this clonotype: The CDR3 ends on some other residue instead of the conserved phenylalanine or tryptophan, so this is likely a read error. No DNA is shown, since the ends of the CDR3 on it are uncertain; the CDR3 is the one TCRdb lists. The chain has TRBV6-2 or TRBV6-3 and TRBJ2-5; the table's D call, TRBD2, was not checked against the DNA. Germline V gene lookup returns CDR1 MNHEY and CDR2 SVGEGT. Inclusive of both ends, the CDR3 amounts to 16 amino acids. CDR3 amino acids: CASSEVAGTSGRPLSL.

This clonotype appeared many times. The V call is TRBV11-2, the J call TRBJ2-1; D is undetermined. The CDR3 consists of 14 residues. Germline V gene lookup returns CDR1 SGHAT and CDR2 FQNNGV. Trimming shortened V by 7 bases and J by 0 bases, and 10 bases separated the two germline ends. This CDR3 reads CASTRLPSYNEQFF. The CDR3 DNA sequence: TGTGCCAGCACCCGACTCCCCTCCTACAATGAGCAGTTCTTC.

The chain combines TRBV9 with TRBJ2-3, with 7 bases identical to TRBD1. This CDR3 has 16 amino acids. Trimming cost V 0 bases and J 2 bases; bases outside gene matches: 6. Germline CDR1 reads SGDLS; CDR2 reads YYNGEE. The CDR3 coding sequence is TGTGCCAGCAGCGTAGAGGGACAGTTGAACACAGATACGCAGTATTTT. Translating gives CASSVEGQLNTDTQYF.

This clonotype was seen a few times. The rearrangement joins TRBV5-6 to TRBJ1-1; D is undetermined. The CDR3 is made up of 15 amino acids. V lost 0 bases, J lost 0 bases, and 9 bases lay in between. CDR1 is SGHDT, CDR2 YYEEEE, per germline. In nucleotides, the CDR3 is TGTGCCAGCAGCTTGGAGGAAGTTATGAACACTGAAGCTTTCTTT. It translates to CASSLEEVMNTEAFF.

The gene calls are TRBV9 and TRBJ2-3; D is possibly TRBD2 (6 bases). In germline, CDR1 is SGDLS, CDR2 YYNGEE. Trimming removed 3 bases at V and 2 bases at J, with 10 bases between. The CDR3 length is 14 residues. DNA for the CDR3: TGTGCCAGCAGCGCACGGGAGAACACAGATACGCAGTATTTT. It specifies CASSARENTDTQYF.

This clonotype was picked up many times. V and J are TRBV12-3 or TRBV12-4 and TRBJ2-7, with 7 bases lining up with TRBD1. After removal of 4 bases from V and 7 bases from J, the junction contained 13 bases not matched to a gene. This CDR3 spans 15 amino acids. CDR3 region: CASSSLDRSLGEQYF. Written as DNA, the CDR3 is TGTGCCAGCAGTTCACTGGACAGGAGCTTGGGGGAGCAGTACTTC.

The genes are TRBV6-2 or TRBV6-3 and TRBJ2-2, with 8 positions matching TRBD2. The CDR3 sequence is 18 residues long. V lost 4 bases and J lost 4; bases outside the gene matches: 14. CDR1 is MNHEY and CDR2 is SVGEGT in the germline V gene. DNA for the CDR3: TGTGCCAGCAGTTGGACCCAACGGTGGCTAGCGGGCACCGGGGAGCTGTTTTTT. The encoded protein is CASSWTQRWLAGTGELFF.

This clonotype was counted only a few times. The gene calls are TRBV6-9 and TRBJ2-1; 13 positions match TRBD2. J lost 10 bases, V lost 3 bases, and 9 bases had no gene match. Germline CDR1 is MNHGY and CDR2 is SVAAGI. The CDR3 is made up of 16 amino acids. The CDR3 here is CASSYARGLAGDEQFF. The CDR3 DNA reads as TGTGCCAGCAGTTACGCGCGAGGACTAGCGGGAGACGAGCAGTTCTTC.

Only a few counts were recorded for this clonotype. The rearrangement links TRBV12-3 or TRBV12-4 to TRBJ2-5; 8 bases map to TRBD2. V dropped 3 bases and J dropped 3; count of bases not matched to a gene: 3. This CDR3 spans 14 amino acids. The CDR3 sequence: CASSFGTSKETQYF. The CDR3 coding sequence is TGTGCCAGCAGTTTCGGGACTAGTAAAGAGACCCAGTACTTC.

V is TRBV27 and J is TRBJ2-7; no firm D call. The V end was cut by 1 base, the J end by 1 base, with 11 bases between. CDR1 and CDR2 (germline): MNHEY, SMNVEV (reference sequence). This CDR3 has 15 amino acids. Here the CDR3 DNA reads TGTGCCAGCAGTTTATTTGGTGGCCGGTCCTACGAGCAGTACTTC. Residues: CASSLFGGRSYEQYF.

The rearrangement uses TRBV2 and TRBJ1-3; D remains ambiguous. The V gene's germline CDR1 is SNHLY and CDR2 FYNNEI. Trimming removed 6 bases from V and 7 bases from J, with 10 bases in between. There are 12 residues in the CDR3. CDR3 sequence: CASRADGNTIYF. The CDR3 nucleotides read TGTGCCAGCAGGGCCGATGGCAACACCATATATTTT.

The chain joins TRBV2 to TRBJ1-2; no definite D call. The germline V and J ends were trimmed by 4 bases and 5 bases, with 14 bases remaining between them. The CDR3 extends over 14 amino acids. Looked up from germline, CDR1 is SNHLY and CDR2 is FYNNEI. The CDR3 DNA reads TGTGCCAGCAGTGCCGGCGACTCGGGATATGGCTACACCTTC. Its translation is CASSAGDSGYGYTF. The whole variable domain, remainder taken from reference TRBV2 and TRBJ1-2, is EPEVTQTPSHQVTQMGQEVILRCVPISNHLYFYWYRQILGQKVEFLVSFYNNEISEKSEIFDDQFSVERPDGSNFTLKIRSTKLEDSAMYFCASSAGDSGYGYTFGSGTRLTVV.

About this clonotype itself: A single base separates this from a much larger clone, so it may be a read error. The CDR3 nucleotides are TGTGCCAGCAGTTTCCGGGGACTAGCGGAATACGAGCAGTTCTTC. This sequence encodes CASSFRGLAEYEQFF. The V call is TRBV28, the J call TRBJ2-1; 11 positions match TRBD2. Trimming removed 3 bases from V and 10 bases from J; junction bases left unmatched: 8. CDR1 and CDR2 from the germline V gene are MDHEN and SYDVKM. CDR3 length: 15 residues.

The V and J genes are TRBV27 and TRBJ2-1; possible D gene TRBD1, 5 bases. This CDR3 has 14 residues. Germline V gene data show CDR1 as MNHEY and CDR2 as SMNVEV (reference sequence). Trimming pared 3 bases from V and 7 bases from J, leaving 13 bases between. In nucleotides, the CDR3 is TGTGCCAGCAGTTTCGGTCAGGGTGTAAATGAGCAGTTCTTC. This codes for CASSFGQGVNEQFF.

In this sample, this clonotype turned up a few times. The chain employs TRBV7-9 and TRBJ2-1; D perhaps matches TRBD1 (5 bases). This CDR3 comprises 15 residues. V was shortened by 2 bases and J by 4 bases, with 12 bases between the two germline ends. Germline V lookup: CDR1 SEHNR, CDR2 FQNEAQ (reference sequence). CDR3: CASSLRGIRYNEQFF. The DNA for the CDR3 is TGTGCCAGCAGCTTAAGGGGCATAAGGTACAATGAGCAGTTCTTC.

This clonotype was seen ten or more times. V usage is TRBV20-1 and J usage is TRBJ2-1; TRBD2 matches 11 bases. CDR1 is DFQATT, CDR2 SNEGSKA, per germline (reference sequence). The CDR3 length is 14 residues. V was clipped by 7 bases and J by 7 bases; unmatched bases: 9. CDR3 nucleotide sequence: TGCAGTGGATGGACTAGCGGGCTTAATAATGAGCAGTTCTTC. This gives the protein CSGWTSGLNNEQFF.

This clonotype has just a few counts. The chain employs TRBV24-1 and TRBJ1-4; D is perhaps TRBD1 (5 bases). Trimming removed 2 bases from V and 7 bases from J, with 16 bases in between. Germline V CDR1 and CDR2: KGHDR, SFDVKD. The length of the CDR3 is 16 residues. CDR3 in amino acids: CATSDSGTPAAEKLFF. In nucleotides, the CDR3 is TGTGCCACCAGTGATTCCGGGACCCCCGCGGCTGAAAAACTGTTTTTT.

With respect to this clonotype: Germline and junction disagree at one end, which may indicate a read error. V is TRBV14 and J is TRBJ2-7, with D perhaps matching TRBD2 (6 bases). Germline V CDR1 and CDR2: SGHDN, FVKESK. The CDR3 runs 17 residues. The CDR3 bases are TGTGCCAGCAGCCAAGATCCTTTTTCCGGGGACTCCAGACCCGGGGACTTC. It yields the protein CASSQDPFSGDSRPGDF.

In this sample, this clonotype turned up many times. The rearrangement uses TRBV5-1 and TRBJ2-7; weak D call: TRBD2 (7 bases). The CDR3 consists of 12 residues. V was trimmed by 6 bases and J by 6 bases, leaving 13 bases between them. CDR1 is SGHRS, CDR2 YFSETQ, per germline. CDR3: CASNRGGGEQYF. CDR3 in DNA: TGCGCCAGCAATCGAGGGGGGGGCGAGCAGTACTTC.

This clonotype was seen at least ten times. V and J are TRBV29-1 and TRBJ2-7; 10 nucleotides match TRBD1. This CDR3 has 15 residues. The trim removed 0 bases at V and 3 bases at J, leaving 5 bases unmatched. Germline loops: CDR1 SQVTM, CDR2 ANQGSEA. CDR3 sequence reads: CSVEDRTGGSYEQYF. CDR3 coding DNA: TGCAGCGTTGAAGATCGGACAGGGGGGAGCTACGAGCAGTACTTC.